This TCR beta chain was documented in a study of blood T cell repertoires in COVID-19. Clones were read by immunoSEQ multiplex PCR, and TCRdb kept only the in-frame ones, dropping some. The sample shows under 300,000 clones, roughly nine tenths of them seen only once. V lost 5 bases to trimming and J lost 8 bases; unmatched junction nucleotides: 8. Germline assignment: CDR1 MDHEN and CDR2 SYDVKM. The CDR3 has 14 residues. The clonotype comes from a man in his sixties with acute or convalescent COVID-19. The chain joins TRBV28 to TRBJ1-4; 7 bases fit TRBD1. Sequencing used peripheral blood. The CDR3 region has the DNA TGTGCCAGCAGTCGAGGGACAGAGTACGAAAAACTGTTTTTT. Translated: CASSRGTEYEKLFF. Full variable domain (rest looked up from reference TRBV28 and TRBJ1-4): DVKVTQSSRYLVKRTGEKVFLECVQDMDHENMFWYRQDPGLGLRLIYFSYDVKMKEKGDIPEGYSVSREKKERFSLILESASTNQTSMYLCASSRGTEYEKLFFGSGTQLSVL.